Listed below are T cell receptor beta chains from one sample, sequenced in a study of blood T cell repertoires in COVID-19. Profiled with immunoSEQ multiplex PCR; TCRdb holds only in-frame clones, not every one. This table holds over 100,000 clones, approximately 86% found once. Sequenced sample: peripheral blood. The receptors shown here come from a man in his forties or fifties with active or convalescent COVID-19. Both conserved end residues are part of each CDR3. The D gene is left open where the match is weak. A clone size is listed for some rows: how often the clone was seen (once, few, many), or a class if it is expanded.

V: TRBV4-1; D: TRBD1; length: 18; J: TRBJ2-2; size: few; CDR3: CASSQGTGPFFNTGELFF; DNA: TGCGCCAGCAGCCAGGGGACAGGGCCGTTCTTCAACACCGGGGAGCTGTTTTTT
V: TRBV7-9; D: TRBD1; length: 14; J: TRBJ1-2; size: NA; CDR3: CASSPGDRDSGYTF; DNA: TGTGCCAGCAGCCCGGGGGACAGAGACTCTGGCTACACCTTC
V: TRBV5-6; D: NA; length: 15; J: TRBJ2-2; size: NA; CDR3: CASSLGGTAAGELFF; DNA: TGTGCCAGCAGCTTGGGCGGGACAGCGGCCGGGGAGCTGTTTTTT
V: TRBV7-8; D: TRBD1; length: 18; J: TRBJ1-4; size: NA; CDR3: CASSAQGAGIFKNEKLFF; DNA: TGTGCCAGCAGCGCACAGGGGGCGGGGATTTTTAAAAATGAAAAACTGTTTTTT
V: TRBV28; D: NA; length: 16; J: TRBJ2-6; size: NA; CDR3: CASSYRGQSGANVLTF; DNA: TGTGCCAGCAGTTATAGAGGCCAGTCTGGGGCCAACGTCCTGACTTTC
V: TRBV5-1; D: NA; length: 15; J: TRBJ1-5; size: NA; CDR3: CASSLEAGQDQPQHF; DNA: TGCGCCAGCAGCTTGGAGGCGGGCCAAGATCAGCCCCAGCATTTT
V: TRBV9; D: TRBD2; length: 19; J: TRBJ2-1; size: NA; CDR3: CASSARTSGGRLSYNEQFF; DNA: TGTGCCAGCAGCGCCCGGACTAGCGGGGGGAGATTATCCTACAATGAGCAGTTCTTC
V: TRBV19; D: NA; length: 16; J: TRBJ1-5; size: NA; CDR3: CASSPEASYSNQPQHF; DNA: TGTGCCAGTAGTCCCGAGGCCAGCTATAGCAATCAGCCCCAGCATTTT
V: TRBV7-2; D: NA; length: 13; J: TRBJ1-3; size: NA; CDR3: CASSLVSGNTIYF; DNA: TGTGCCAGCAGCTTAGTATCTGGAAACACCATATATTTT
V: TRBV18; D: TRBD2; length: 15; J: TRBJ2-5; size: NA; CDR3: CASSPLAGGQETQYF; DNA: TGTGCCAGCTCACCGCTAGCGGGGGGTCAAGAGACCCAGTACTTC
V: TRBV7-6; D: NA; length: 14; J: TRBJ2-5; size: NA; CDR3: CASSPGRGRETQYF; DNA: TGTGCCAGCAGCCCGGGGCGGGGGCGAGAGACCCAGTACTTC
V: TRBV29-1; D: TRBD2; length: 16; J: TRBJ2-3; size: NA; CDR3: CSTRLAAELVTDTQYF; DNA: TGCAGCACCCGACTAGCGGCGGAATTAGTCACAGATACGCAGTATTTT
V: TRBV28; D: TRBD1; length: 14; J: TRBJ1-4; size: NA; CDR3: CASIPGQANEKLFF; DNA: TGTGCCAGCATCCCCGGACAGGCTAATGAAAAACTGTTTTTT
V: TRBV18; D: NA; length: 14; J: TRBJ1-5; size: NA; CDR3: CASSPSGSNQPQHF; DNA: TGTGCCAGCTCACCATCGGGGAGCAATCAGCCCCAGCATTTT
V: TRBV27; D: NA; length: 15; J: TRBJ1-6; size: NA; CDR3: CASSLPGSIGSPLHF; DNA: TGTGCCAGCAGTTTACCCGGGTCCATCGGCTCACCCCTCCACTTT
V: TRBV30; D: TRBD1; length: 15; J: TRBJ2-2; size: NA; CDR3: CAWSVGQVGFGELFF; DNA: TGTGCCTGGAGTGTGGGACAGGTCGGTTTCGGGGAGCTGTTTTTT
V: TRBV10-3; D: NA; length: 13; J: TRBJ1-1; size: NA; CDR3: CAISGPGNTEAFF; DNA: TGTGCCATCAGTGGACCAGGGAACACTGAAGCTTTCTTT
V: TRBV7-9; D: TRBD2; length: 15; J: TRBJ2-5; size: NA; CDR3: CASSLERTSGGTQYF; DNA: TGTGCCAGCAGCTTAGAGCGGACTAGCGGGGGGACCCAGTACTTC
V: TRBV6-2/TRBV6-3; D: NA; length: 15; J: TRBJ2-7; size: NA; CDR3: CASSFPPRDSYEQYF; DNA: TGTGCCAGCAGCTTCCCTCCAAGAGATTCCTACGAGCAGTACTTC
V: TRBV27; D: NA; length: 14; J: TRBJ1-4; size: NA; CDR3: CASSLSDSAEKLFF; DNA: TGTGCCAGCAGTTTATCGGACAGTGCAGAAAAACTGTTTTTT
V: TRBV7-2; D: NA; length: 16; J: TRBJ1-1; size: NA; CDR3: CASSLNAGAFYAEAFF; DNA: TGTGCCAGCAGCTTAAACGCAGGGGCCTTCTACGCTGAAGCTTTCTTT
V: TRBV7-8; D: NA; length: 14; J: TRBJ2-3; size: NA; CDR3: CASSLGTFTDTQYF; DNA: TGTGCCAGCAGCTTGGGGACTTTCACAGATACGCAGTATTTT
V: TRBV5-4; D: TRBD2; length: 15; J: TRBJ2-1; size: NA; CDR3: CASSLDGFLGGEQFF; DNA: TGTGCCAGCAGCTTGGACGGGTTCTTGGGGGGGGAGCAGTTCTTC
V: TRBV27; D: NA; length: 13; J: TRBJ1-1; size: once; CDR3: CASSTGQNTEAFF; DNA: TGTGCCAGCAGTACCGGACAGAACACTGAAGCTTTCTTT
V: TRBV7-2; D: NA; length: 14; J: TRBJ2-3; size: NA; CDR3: CASSLTGGGDTQYF; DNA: TGTGCCAGCAGCTTAACGGGGGGCGGGGATACGCAGTATTTT